Below are 10 T cell receptor beta chains sequenced from a single sample in a study of T-cell memory formation after mild COVID-19. TCRdb redid the calling of the 5' RACE reads with MiXCR, one entry per CDR3 protein. The table includes fewer than 50,000 distinct CDR3 sequences, 10% to 15% detected once. Sequenced sample: PBMCs or a T cell subset sorted from them (not recorded which). The receptors originated from a young man who had mild COVID-19 (a few samples of this study predate the infection). Cell type and time point are not known.

The chain recombines TRBV7-2 with TRBJ1-1; D is unclear. The CDR3 covers 14 residues. The V and J ends lost 4 bases and 2 bases respectively, with 11 bases between them. Germline CDR1 reads SGHTA; CDR2 reads FQGNSA. The CDR3 DNA reads as TGTGCCAGCAGCTCAGACGCGCTTAACACTGAAGCTTTCTTT. As protein: CASSSDALNTEAFF.

This clonotype was observed a few times. The chain carries TRBV7-6 and TRBJ2-7, with 7 bases aligning to TRBD1. The V segment lost 4 bases and the J segment 1 base; nucleotides outside the gene matches: 4. CDR1 and CDR2 (germline): SGHVS, FNYEAQ. The CDR3 sequence is 14 residues long. CDR3 sequence (DNA): TGTGCCAGCAGCTCAGACAGGGCTTCCTACGAGCAGTACTTC. This encodes CASSSDRASYEQYF.

The gene calls are TRBV20-1 and TRBJ1-5; maybe TRBD1 (5 bases). Trimming removed 1 base at V and 8 bases at J, with 6 bases between. CDR1 and CDR2 from the germline V gene are DFQATT and SNEGSKA (reference sequence). This CDR3 region has 11 residues. In DNA form, the CDR3 reads TGCAGTGCTAGAGGGGGGGAGCCCCAGCATTTT. This gives the protein CSARGGEPQHF.

This clonotype was detected only a few times. The chain has TRBV5-6 and TRBJ1-2, with a weak D call TRBD1 (5 bases). V lost 5 bases, J lost 0 bases, and 11 bases lay in between. Germline assignment: CDR1 SGHDT and CDR2 YYEEEE. The length of the CDR3 is 14 residues. The CDR3 DNA follows: TGTGCCAGCAGTCGGGGCCTTTCTAACTATGGCTACACCTTC. Translation gives CASSRGLSNYGYTF.

This clonotype was recorded a few times. The rearrangement links TRBV28 to TRBJ2-2, with 9 positions matching TRBD2. The germline V gene has CDR1 MDHEN and CDR2 SYDVKM. CDR3 size: 20 residues. Trimming at V came to 1 base and at J to 0 bases, leaving 12 bases not matched to a gene. CDR3 region: CASSLFHRTSVITNTGELFF. For the CDR3, the DNA is TGTGCCAGCAGTTTATTCCACCGGACTAGCGTAATCACGAACACCGGGGAGCTGTTTTTT.

As regards this clonotype: Likely a read error: the CDR3 ends without its conserved phenylalanine or tryptophan. The rearrangement links TRBV10-3 to TRBJ2-6, with 7 bases that match TRBD1. After removal of 2 bases from V and 0 bases from J, the junction contained 4 bases not matched to a gene. This CDR3 has 17 amino acids. The germline CDR1 and CDR2 sequences are ENHRY and SYGVKD. The CDR3 sequence is CAISEATGNSGANVLTL. The CDR3 nucleotides are TGTGCCATCAGTGAGGCGACAGGGAACTCTGGGGCCAACGTCCTGACTTTA.

Only one count was recorded for this clonotype. Here the CDR3 DNA reads TGTGCCAGCAGGTCCCCTAGCGGGGGCCCCTACAATGAGCAGTTCTTC. It yields the protein CASRSPSGGPYNEQFF. This chain connects TRBV6-2 or TRBV6-3 to TRBJ2-1, with 10 bases fitting TRBD2. The CDR3 spans 16 residues. The V segment lost 6 bases and the J segment 2 bases; nucleotides outside the gene matches: 7. Germline assignment: CDR1 MNHEY and CDR2 SVGEGT.

The chain combines TRBV10-3 with TRBJ1-2; tentatively, D is TRBD1 (6 bases). CDR1 and CDR2 (germline): ENHRY, SYGVKD. Deletions cut 6 bases from V and 4 bases from J, with 15 bases between. The CDR3 runs 14 residues. This chain's CDR3 is CAIRGDMRSYGYTF. The CDR3 DNA sequence: TGTGCCATCAGGGGGGACATGCGGAGCTATGGCTACACCTTC.

In its sample, this clonotype was seen a few times. V gene TRBV5-1 combines with J gene TRBJ1-4, with TRBD1 as a possible D gene (5 bases). Trimming cost V 3 bases and J 4 bases, with 10 bases left between them. This CDR3 comprises 14 residues. Germline lookup yields CDR1 SGHRS and CDR2 YFSETQ. The CDR3 here is CASSSDSFNEKLFF. Here the CDR3 DNA reads TGCGCCAGCAGCTCCGACAGCTTTAATGAAAAACTGTTTTTT.

This clonotype was seen ten or more times. The rearrangement joins TRBV5-1 to TRBJ2-1, with 8 bases aligning to TRBD2. The CDR3 runs to 17 residues. The V segment lost 0 bases and the J segment 8 bases; nucleotides outside the gene matches: 13. Per germline, CDR1 SGHRS and CDR2 YFSETQ. CDR3: CASSLVLAGGQWDEQFF. The CDR3 nucleotides are TGCGCCAGCAGCTTGGTACTGGCGGGGGGCCAGTGGGATGAGCAGTTCTTC.